This TCR beta chain was captured by sequencing in a study of cytomegalovirus exposure and HLA in healthy donors. The germline V gene encodes CDR1 MNHEY and CDR2 SVGAGI. V gave up 5 bases and J gave up 0 bases; unmatched junction bases: 4. The CDR3 consists of 15 residues. 13 Jbeta primers and 60 Vbeta primers were used for the PCR. In the original workflow: Among the unique TCR beta chains that a later analysis counted, about 79 million in all, approximately 12 million were shared. Sequenced by immunoSEQ multiplex PCR; TCRdb stores in-frame clones only, minus some. V and J calls and clone size come straight from that table; D and trimming were deduced from the DNA. The sample consists of approximately 190,000 clones, 82% of them appearing once. General study points: Some 150 TCR beta chains were listed as cytomegalovirus-associated. The authors later linked a missense DCLRE1C variant to TCR beta V- and J-gene trimming.

As concerns this clone: The antigen is not known.

Sequenced input: PBMCs. This receptor was identified in a woman aged 50 to 60 in good health and CMV-seropositive. This sequence joins TRBV6-5 and TRBJ1-1, with TRBD1 identical over 9 bases. The CDR3, as DNA: TGTGCCAGCAGTGGGTACAGGGGGCTGAACACTGAAGCTTTCTTT. It encodes CASSGYRGLNTEAFF.